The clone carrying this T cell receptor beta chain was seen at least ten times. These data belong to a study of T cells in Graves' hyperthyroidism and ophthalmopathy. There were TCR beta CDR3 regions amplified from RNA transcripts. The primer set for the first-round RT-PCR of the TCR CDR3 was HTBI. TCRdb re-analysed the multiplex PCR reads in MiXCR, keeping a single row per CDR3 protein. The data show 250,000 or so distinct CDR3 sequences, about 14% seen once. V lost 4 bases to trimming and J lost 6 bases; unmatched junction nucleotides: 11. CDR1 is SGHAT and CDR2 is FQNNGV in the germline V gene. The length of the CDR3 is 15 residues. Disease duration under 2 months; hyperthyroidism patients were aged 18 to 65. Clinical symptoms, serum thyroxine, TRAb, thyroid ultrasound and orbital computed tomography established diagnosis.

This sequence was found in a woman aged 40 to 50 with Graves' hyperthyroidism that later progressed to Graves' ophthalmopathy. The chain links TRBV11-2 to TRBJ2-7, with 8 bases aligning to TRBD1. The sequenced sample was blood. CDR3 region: CASSSYSGTGFEQYF. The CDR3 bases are TGTGCCAGCAGCTCGTACTCCGGGACAGGCTTCGAGCAGTACTTC.